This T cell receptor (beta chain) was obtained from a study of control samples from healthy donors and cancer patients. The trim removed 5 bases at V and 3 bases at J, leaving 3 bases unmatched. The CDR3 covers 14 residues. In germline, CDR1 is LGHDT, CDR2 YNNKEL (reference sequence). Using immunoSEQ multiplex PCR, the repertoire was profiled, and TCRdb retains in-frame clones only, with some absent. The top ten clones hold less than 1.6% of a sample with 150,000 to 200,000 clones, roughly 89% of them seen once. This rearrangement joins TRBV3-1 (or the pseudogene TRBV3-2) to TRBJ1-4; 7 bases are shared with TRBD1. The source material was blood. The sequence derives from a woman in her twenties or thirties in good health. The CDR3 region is CASSDRVANEKLFF. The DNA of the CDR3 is TGTGCCAGCAGCGACAGGGTGGCTAATGAAAAACTGTTTTTT.